A selection of T cell receptor beta chains follows, all from one sample in a study of spatial heterogeneity in lung cancer. Each CDR3 protein gets one entry after TCRdb re-called the 5' RACE reads with MiXCR. The sample comprises around 100,000 distinct CDR3 sequences, approximately 4.4% of which are singletons, and 21% rests with the top ten. Sequences were derived from lung tumor tissue, sampled at surgery. These receptors came from a male donor with early-stage non-small cell lung cancer. Both conserved end residues are part of each CDR3. The order of the fields is V gene, D gene, clone size, J gene, CDR3 DNA, CDR3 protein. D genes are given only for firm matches. Clone size is shown for a subset of rows, as once, few, many or a class of expanded clone.

TRBV25-1	NA	many	TRBJ1-6	TGTGCCAGCAGTGGGTTGTATAATTCACCCCTCCACTTT	CASSGLYNSPLHF
TRBV12-5	NA	many	TRBJ2-3	TGTGCTAGTGGTTTGTGGCTGAGCACAGATACGCAGTATTTT	CASGLWLSTDTQYF
TRBV20-1	TRBD1	many	TRBJ1-2	TGCAGTGCTAGAGCCCTGACAGGGGGGATTGGCTACACCTTC	CSARALTGGIGYTF
TRBV27	NA	many	TRBJ1-1	TGTGCCAGCAGTTTAAATACCCCCTCCACTGAAGCTTTCTTT	CASSLNTPSTEAFF
TRBV2	NA	NA	TRBJ2-5	TGTGCCAGCAGTGATCCGGGGGCAAAGACCCAGTACTTC	CASSDPGAKTQYF
TRBV6-6	TRBD2	NA	TRBJ2-1	TGTGCCAGCAGTTACTCGAGTGCGGGAGGAGACAATGAGCAGTTCTTC	CASSYSSAGGDNEQFF
TRBV7-9	NA	NA	TRBJ2-5	TGTGCCAGCACCCAAAACCCCCTAGCAGGGCAGACCCAGTACTTC	CASTQNPLAGQTQYF
TRBV28	NA	many	TRBJ1-1	TGTGCCAGCAGTGCCCAGGCGTTCACTGAAGCTTTCTTT	CASSAQAFTEAFF
TRBV14	NA	few	TRBJ2-3	TGTGCCAGCAGCCCCCGGGAACGCGACACAGATACGCAGTATTTT	CASSPRERDTDTQYF
TRBV20-1	NA	few	TRBJ2-3	TGCAGTGAGGGCACAGATACGCAGTATTTT	CSEGTDTQYF
TRBV28	NA	many	TRBJ1-6	TGTGCCAGCAGTTTCTGGGCCTTGGGTTCACCCCTCCACTTT	CASSFWALGSPLHF
TRBV3-1	TRBD1	many	TRBJ1-4	TGTGCCAGCAGCCAAGGGGCCAGGGGGCCTAGAGCTCCGAGGCTGTTTTTT	CASSQGARGPRAPRLFF
TRBV11-2	NA	many	TRBJ2-5	TGTGCCAGCAGCTTATCCGTAGATAACCAGTACTTC	CASSLSVDNQYF
TRBV2	NA	NA	TRBJ2-7	TGTGCCAGCAGTGAGGCGGATTTGGGGGCCTACGAGCAGTACTTC	CASSEADLGAYEQYF
TRBV7-9	NA	many	TRBJ2-1	TGTGCCAGCAGCTTCGGGCGGGATAGGTACAATGAGCAGTTCTTC	CASSFGRDRYNEQFF
TRBV5-1	NA	many	TRBJ1-6	TGCGCCAGCAGCCACAGGGTTGATTCACCCCTCCACTTT	CASSHRVDSPLHF
TRBV4-1	NA	many	TRBJ2-7	TGCGCCAGCAGCCAAGATACCAGGGACTACGAGCAGTACTTC	CASSQDTRDYEQYF
TRBV7-2	NA	many	TRBJ1-6	TGTGCCAGCAGCTTAGTCATCCACAGTCCCCTCCACTTT	CASSLVIHSPLHF
TRBV5-4	NA	many	TRBJ2-3	TGTGCCATTCGGCCGGGACTTAACACAGATACGCAGTATTTT	CAIRPGLNTDTQYF
TRBV5-1	NA	NA	TRBJ2-5	TGCGCCAGCAGACTCCAGGGGACCCTAGAGACCCAGTACTTC	CASRLQGTLETQYF
TRBV9	TRBD1	many	TRBJ2-3	TGTGCCAGCAGCTTCCTGACAGGGGCGGCTGCAGATACGCAGTATTTT	CASSFLTGAAADTQYF
TRBV5-1	NA	many	TRBJ2-3	TGCGCCAGCCAATCACGACAAACCCTCACAGATACGCAGTATTTT	CASQSRQTLTDTQYF
TRBV3-1	NA	many	TRBJ2-7	TGTGCCAGCAGCCAAGGTGTTAAGGAGGGAAACGAGCAGTACTTC	CASSQGVKEGNEQYF
TRBV10-3	NA	many	TRBJ2-1	TGTGCCATCAGTGGGACCTCCGGGACTCTGAATGAGCAGTTCTTC	CAISGTSGTLNEQFF
TRBV20-1	NA	few	TRBJ1-2	TGCAGTGCTAGAGAAGGTTTCGGTTACTATGGCTACACCTTC	CSAREGFGYYGYTF
TRBV6-6	NA	many	TRBJ1-5	TGTGCCAGCAGTTACTCTACATTGGCGACCGATCAGCCCCAGCATTTT	CASSYSTLATDQPQHF
TRBV11-3	NA	few	TRBJ1-1	TGTGCCAGCAGCTTAGATTATTCGGGCACTGAAGCTTTCTTT	CASSLDYSGTEAFF